What follows is one T cell receptor beta chain and its context. The record originates from a study of blood T cell repertoires in COVID-19. Study background: Italy, Spain and the United States were the sources of the convalescent and acute COVID-19 samples.

Generated by immunoSEQ multiplex PCR, the TCRdb table keeps only in-frame clones and is missing some. This sample has approximately 220,000 clones, with roughly 85% found just once. The sample consisted of peripheral blood. The TCR sequence derives from a woman aged 40 to 49 with active or convalescent COVID-19.

CDR3 amino acids: CASTLGEGPYYGYTF. CDR3 in DNA: TGTGCCTCCACGTTGGGTGAGGGCCCCTACTATGGCTACACCTTC. The rearrangement joins TRBV5-5 to TRBJ1-2; D unclear. CDR1 and CDR2 (germline): SGHKS, YYEKEE (reference sequence). The CDR3 runs 15 residues. The V gene lost 10 bases and the J gene lost 3 bases, with 22 bases spanning the gap. Full variable domain (outside the CDR3, taken from reference TRBV5-5 and TRBJ1-2): DAGVTQSPTHLIKTRGQQVTLRCSPISGHKSVSWYQQVLGQGPQFIFQYYEKEERGRGNFPDRFSARQFPNYSSELNVNALLLGDSALYLCASTLGEGPYYGYTFGSGTRLTVV.